The 7 T cell receptor beta chains reported below all come from one sample, sequenced in a study of blood T cell repertoires in COVID-19. Clones were sequenced by immunoSEQ multiplex PCR, and TCRdb holds only the in-frame ones, with some missing. This sample has some 200,000 clones, with around four fifths found just once. The specimen was peripheral blood. All receptors derive from a woman older than 75 with active or convalescent COVID-19.

The chain uses TRBV4-3 and TRBJ2-2; 8 bases map to TRBD2. J was trimmed by 5 bases and V by 2 bases; bases with no gene match: 7. CDR3 length: 16 amino acids. Germline-derived CDR1 and CDR2 are LGHNA and YSLEER. The CDR3 region has the DNA TGCGCCAGCAGCCAATCAGCGGGAGTTAGAACCGGGGAGCTGTTTTTT. It encodes CASSQSAGVRTGELFF.

The chain combines TRBV4-1 with TRBJ1-2; possible D gene TRBD1, 6 bases. Germline V gene lookup returns CDR1 MGHRA and CDR2 YSYEKL. CDR3 length equals 16 residues. V was cut by 3 bases and J by 2 bases, with 16 bases left in between. CDR3 amino acids: CASSQVPGHSNYGYTF. DNA of the CDR3: TGCGCCAGCAGCCAGGTACCGGGACACTCAAACTATGGCTACACCTTC.

In DNA, the CDR3 is TGTGCTAGTGTTCGTCCGCACCCGGGACAGGAGGATTCACCCCTCCACTTT. It specifies CASVRPHPGQEDSPLHF. The chain carries TRBV12-5 and TRBJ1-6; 8 bases match TRBD1. The J segment lost 8 bases and the V segment lost 7 bases, leaving 16 bases of the junction unmatched. This CDR3 is 17 amino acids long. Germline CDR1 and CDR2: LGHNT and FRNRAP.

This chain connects TRBV18 to TRBJ2-7; D uncertain. Trimming removed 3 bases at V and 0 bases at J, with 12 bases between. Germline CDR1 KGHSH, CDR2 LQKENI. There are 15 residues in the CDR3. The CDR3 region is CASSPAARLSYEQYF. The CDR3, as DNA: TGTGCCAGCTCACCGGCGGCAAGGCTCTCCTACGAGCAGTACTTC.

The genes are TRBV18 and TRBJ2-2, with TRBD1 matching 7 bases. The germline V gene encodes CDR1 KGHSH and CDR2 LQKENI. This CDR3 spans 16 amino acids. V was pared by 3 bases and J by 5 bases, with 9 bases of the junction left unmatched. CDR3 residues: CASSPPVRGMTGELFF. The CDR3 coding sequence is TGTGCCAGCTCACCGCCCGTCAGGGGGATGACCGGGGAGCTGTTTTTT.

This chain uses TRBV19 with TRBJ1-6; 7 nucleotides agree with TRBD1. The CDR3 runs 15 residues. Germline values: CDR1 LNHDA, CDR2 SQIVND (reference sequence). Trimming removed 9 bases from V and 5 bases from J; junction bases left unmatched: 10. The CDR3 loop reads CASTGGQLDNSPLHF. DNA of the CDR3: TGTGCCAGCACTGGGGGACAGCTGGATAATTCACCCCTCCACTTT. Full variable domain (rest looked up from reference TRBV19 and TRBJ1-6): DGGITQSPKYLFRKEGQNVTLSCEQNLNHDAMYWYRQDPGQGLRLIYYSQIVNDFQKGDIAEGYSVSREKKESFPLTVTSAQKNPTAFYLCASTGGQLDNSPLHFGNGTRLTVT.

V usage is TRBV19 and J usage is TRBJ1-4, with 9 bases matching TRBD1. V lost 5 bases, J lost 5 bases, and 6 bases stayed unmatched. Germline V gene lookup returns CDR1 LNHDA and CDR2 SQIVND (reference sequence). CDR3 length: 15 residues. The CDR3 DNA reads TGTGCCAGTAGTGTCGTACAGGGGGCGAATGAAAAACTGTTTTTT. Protein sequence: CASSVVQGANEKLFF.